Listed below are T cell receptor beta chains from one sample, sequenced in a study of blood T cell repertoires in COVID-19. The repertoire was sequenced with immunoSEQ multiplex PCR; TCRdb's copy has only in-frame clones and lacks some. The table lists approximately 220,000 clones, approximately 84% of them singletons. The sequenced material came from peripheral blood. The receptors shown here come from a woman between 55 and 75 years old with acute or convalescent COVID-19. Both conserved end residues are part of each CDR3. A D gene is named only where the DNA matches it firmly. Expanded clones are given a class, and other clones once, few, many or no size at all.

J gene: TRBJ1-2; V gene: TRBV19; D gene: .; clone size: .; CDR3 DNA: TGTGCCAGTAATAGGGGACCGGGACAAGCTAACTATGGCTACACCTTC; CDR3 protein: CASNRGPGQANYGYTF
J gene: TRBJ1-4; V gene: TRBV28; D gene: .; clone size: few; CDR3 DNA: TGTGCCAGCAGTTTATTCGGAGCAACTAATGAAAAACTGTTTTTT; CDR3 protein: CASSLFGATNEKLFF
J gene: TRBJ1-1; V gene: TRBV5-6; D gene: .; clone size: .; CDR3 DNA: TGTGCCAGCAGCCCTACCGGGACAATGAACACTGAAGCTTTCTTT; CDR3 protein: CASSPTGTMNTEAFF
J gene: TRBJ1-4; V gene: TRBV9; D gene: TRBD1; clone size: .; CDR3 DNA: TGTGCCAGCAGCGTAGTTTGGGACAGGGTTGAAAAACTGTTTTTT; CDR3 protein: CASSVVWDRVEKLFF
J gene: TRBJ1-1; V gene: TRBV28; D gene: TRBD1; clone size: .; CDR3 DNA: TGTGCCAGCACTCCCGGACAGGGGGCGCGTACTGAAGCTTTCTTT; CDR3 protein: CASTPGQGARTEAFF
J gene: TRBJ1-5; V gene: TRBV9; D gene: TRBD1; clone size: .; CDR3 DNA: TGTGCCAGCAGCGTAGACGGGGACAGCCCCGGGCCCCAGCATTTT; CDR3 protein: CASSVDGDSPGPQHF
J gene: TRBJ2-5; V gene: TRBV5-6; D gene: TRBD2; clone size: .; CDR3 DNA: TGTGCCAGCAGCTATAAGACTAGCGGGGTACAAGAGACCCAGTACTTC; CDR3 protein: CASSYKTSGVQETQYF
J gene: TRBJ2-7; V gene: TRBV11-2; D gene: TRBD2; clone size: .; CDR3 DNA: TGTGCCAGCAGCTCAGCGGGGGGGCCTTTCTACGAGCAGTACTTC; CDR3 protein: CASSSAGGPFYEQYF
J gene: TRBJ2-1; V gene: TRBV28; D gene: .; clone size: .; CDR3 DNA: TGTGCCAGCAGATCCCGGGACAAAGCCGGGAATGAGCAGTTCTTC; CDR3 protein: CASRSRDKAGNEQFF
J gene: TRBJ2-3; V gene: TRBV7-9; D gene: TRBD2; clone size: .; CDR3 DNA: TGTGCCAGCAGCTTCGGGACTAGCTTCCCAGATACGCAGTATTTT; CDR3 protein: CASSFGTSFPDTQYF
J gene: TRBJ2-1; V gene: TRBV18; D gene: .; clone size: .; CDR3 DNA: TGTGCCAGCTCACTTACCGGGAGCACCGGCAATGAGCAGTTCTTC; CDR3 protein: CASSLTGSTGNEQFF
J gene: TRBJ1-6; V gene: TRBV27; D gene: TRBD1; clone size: .; CDR3 DNA: TGTGCCAGCAGGAGACAGGGAAATAATTCACCCCTCCACTTT; CDR3 protein: CASRRQGNNSPLHF
J gene: TRBJ1-1; V gene: TRBV5-1; D gene: TRBD1; clone size: .; CDR3 DNA: TGCGCCAGCAGCCTAACAGGGGCTAAAGCCGAAGCTTTCTTT; CDR3 protein: CASSLTGAKAEAFF
J gene: TRBJ1-4; V gene: TRBV7-3; D gene: .; clone size: few; CDR3 DNA: TGTGCCAGCAGCTTAACGTTTGGTTTTGCACAGGGCCAGTTCGTAGAAAAACTGTTTTTT; CDR3 protein: CASSLTFGFAQGQFVEKLFF
J gene: TRBJ2-1; V gene: TRBV11-2; D gene: .; clone size: .; CDR3 DNA: TGTGCCAGCAGCTTATTCGGTAGGGCGGGCAATGAGCAGTTCTTC; CDR3 protein: CASSLFGRAGNEQFF
J gene: TRBJ1-1; V gene: TRBV27; D gene: TRBD1; clone size: .; CDR3 DNA: TGTGCCAGCAGTCCAAGCCGGGACAGGGGAGGTTTCTTT; CDR3 protein: CASSPSRDRGGFF
J gene: TRBJ2-5; V gene: TRBV5-1; D gene: TRBD1; clone size: .; CDR3 DNA: TGCGCCAGCAGCGGAAACAGGGGTTCAGAGACCCAGTACTTC; CDR3 protein: CASSGNRGSETQYF
J gene: TRBJ1-4; V gene: TRBV11-2; D gene: TRBD1; clone size: few; CDR3 DNA: TGTGCCAGCAGCCGAGGGACAGCGGCCCGACTGTTTTTT; CDR3 protein: CASSRGTAARLFF
J gene: TRBJ2-6; V gene: TRBV5-6; D gene: .; clone size: .; CDR3 DNA: TGTGCCAGCGGCCCCGGGGCCAACGTCCTGACTTTC; CDR3 protein: CASGPGANVLTF
J gene: TRBJ1-2; V gene: TRBV7-2; D gene: TRBD1; clone size: .; CDR3 DNA: TGTGCCAGCACACCCGACCAGAGGGGGCGATTTGGCTACACCTTC; CDR3 protein: CASTPDQRGRFGYTF
J gene: TRBJ2-7; V gene: TRBV23-1; D gene: .; clone size: .; CDR3 DNA: TGCGCCAGCATGGCGCCGTCAACACAAGCGTTTTCGGGCTACGAGCAGTACTTC; CDR3 protein: CASMAPSTQAFSGYEQYF
J gene: TRBJ1-1; V gene: TRBV5-4; D gene: .; clone size: .; CDR3 DNA: TGTGCCAGCGGACAGACCCCGAACACTGAAGCTTTCTTT; CDR3 protein: CASGQTPNTEAFF
J gene: TRBJ1-1; V gene: TRBV2; D gene: TRBD1; clone size: .; CDR3 DNA: TGTGCCAGCGGGGGACAGGAAGCTTTCTTT; CDR3 protein: CASGGQEAFF
J gene: TRBJ2-7; V gene: TRBV7-2; D gene: TRBD1; clone size: .; CDR3 DNA: TGTGCCAGCAGCCCACGGACAGGGAGTTACGAGCAGTACTTC; CDR3 protein: CASSPRTGSYEQYF
J gene: TRBJ2-7; V gene: TRBV2; D gene: TRBD2; clone size: .; CDR3 DNA: TGTGCCAGCAGATTAGCGGGCGGTGAGCTCTACGAGCAGTACTTC; CDR3 protein: CASRLAGGELYEQYF
J gene: TRBJ1-1; V gene: TRBV14; D gene: .; clone size: .; CDR3 DNA: TGTGCCAGCAGCCAGCAGTTCTTT; CDR3 protein: CASSQQFF
J gene: TRBJ2-1; V gene: TRBV30; D gene: .; clone size: .; CDR3 DNA: TGTGCCTGGAGTGTAGCTGAGCAGTTCTTC; CDR3 protein: CAWSVAEQFF
J gene: TRBJ2-3; V gene: TRBV6-2/TRBV6-3; D gene: TRBD2; clone size: .; CDR3 DNA: TGTGCCAGCAGTTACTCGAGGCAGCGGGGGGCCTTTAGCACAGATACGCAGTATTTT; CDR3 protein: CASSYSRQRGAFSTDTQYF